This TCR beta chain was profiled in a study of CD8+ T cells in alopecia areata. Germline-derived CDR1 and CDR2 are SGHDT and YYEEEE. V dropped 1 base and J dropped 4 bases, with 20 bases sitting between them. This CDR3 contains 17 residues. cDNA serving as the sequencing template came from extracted, reverse transcribed RNA. Data came from immunoSEQ multiplex PCR; TCRdb stores just in-frame clones and leaves some out. Of more than 95,000 clones in the sample, roughly 50% were seen once. The origin of this receptor is a human donor in good health. This chain uses TRBV5-6 with TRBJ1-1; D gene ambiguous. Source material: CD4+ T cells sorted from blood. CDR3 DNA sequence: TGTGCCAGCAGCTTGTCCAGGAGGAGGCTTTTGCCCACTGAAGCTTTCTTT. This translates into CASSLSRRRLLPTEAFF.